A selection of T cell receptor beta chains follows, all from one sample in a study of blood T cell repertoires in COVID-19. Repertoires were generated with immunoSEQ multiplex PCR, while TCRdb's copy carries only in-frame clones and drops some. The sample yields under 450,000 clones, around 89% seen once. Sequenced: peripheral blood. Receptors originate from a woman between 35 and 50 years old with COVID-19, enrolled during active disease. CDR3s include the opening cysteine and the closing phenylalanine or tryptophan. The order of the fields is V gene, J gene, clone size, D gene, CDR3 DNA, CDR3 protein. The D gene is left open where the match is weak. Clone size, where shown, is once, few, many, or a class for clones that have expanded.

V gene: TRBV5-5
J gene: TRBJ2-7
clone size: -
D gene: TRBD2
CDR3 DNA: TGTGCCAGCAGCCGTACTAGCGGGAGACTTTACGAGCAGTACTTC
CDR3 protein: CASSRTSGRLYEQYF

V gene: TRBV2
J gene: TRBJ2-3
clone size: -
D gene: -
CDR3 DNA: TGTGCCAGCAGTGGGGGTTTCGGGGGAATTACGCTGTCTAGCACAGATACGCAGTATTTT
CDR3 protein: CASSGGFGGITLSSTDTQYF

V gene: TRBV6-2/TRBV6-3
J gene: TRBJ1-1
clone size: -
D gene: -
CDR3 DNA: TGTGCCAGCAGCCCCCACATGAACACTGAAGCTTTCTTT
CDR3 protein: CASSPHMNTEAFF

V gene: TRBV4-1
J gene: TRBJ1-3
clone size: -
D gene: -
CDR3 DNA: TGCGCCAGCAGCCTCCTAGGGAGGTTAATTGGAAACACCATATATTTT
CDR3 protein: CASSLLGRLIGNTIYF

V gene: TRBV19
J gene: TRBJ2-2
clone size: -
D gene: -
CDR3 DNA: TGTGCCAGTATCCCTGGGACGGGGGGCCTAAAGGGCGGGGAGCTGTTTTTT
CDR3 protein: CASIPGTGGLKGGELFF

V gene: TRBV6-1
J gene: TRBJ1-1
clone size: -
D gene: -
CDR3 DNA: TGTGCCAGCAGTGACCTCCGGGACACTGAAGCTTTCTTT
CDR3 protein: CASSDLRDTEAFF

V gene: TRBV6-1
J gene: TRBJ1-2
clone size: -
D gene: -
CDR3 DNA: TGTGCCAGCAGTGAAGCACAGGTCCTTGATGGCTACACCTTC
CDR3 protein: CASSEAQVLDGYTF

V gene: TRBV9
J gene: TRBJ2-2
clone size: -
D gene: -
CDR3 DNA: TGTGCCAGCAGCGTCTGGACAGCCCCCACCGGGGAGCTGTTTTTT
CDR3 protein: CASSVWTAPTGELFF

V gene: TRBV11-1
J gene: TRBJ2-1
clone size: -
D gene: TRBD1
CDR3 DNA: TGTGCCAGCAGCTCGGGACAGGCGGCCTACAATGAGCAGTTCTTC
CDR3 protein: CASSSGQAAYNEQFF

V gene: TRBV24-1
J gene: TRBJ2-3
clone size: once
D gene: TRBD1
CDR3 DNA: TGTGCCACCAGTGATCCCCGGACAGGGCCCACAGATACGCAGTATTTT
CDR3 protein: CATSDPRTGPTDTQYF

V gene: TRBV3-1/TRBV3-2
J gene: TRBJ1-2
clone size: -
D gene: TRBD1
CDR3 DNA: TGTGCCAGCAGCCCCGGGACAGGGGGAGGCTATGGCTACACCTTC
CDR3 protein: CASSPGTGGGYGYTF

V gene: TRBV9
J gene: TRBJ1-4
clone size: -
D gene: -
CDR3 DNA: TGTGCCAGCAGCGTAGCCCAAGGGCAGGGTGGAAGGGAAAAACTGTTTTTT
CDR3 protein: CASSVAQGQGGREKLFF

V gene: TRBV10-3
J gene: TRBJ2-7
clone size: -
D gene: TRBD1
CDR3 DNA: TGTGCCATCAGTGGACAGGGGAGGCCCTACGAGCAGTACTTC
CDR3 protein: CAISGQGRPYEQYF

V gene: TRBV5-5
J gene: TRBJ1-4
clone size: -
D gene: -
CDR3 DNA: TGTGCCAGCAGGGTGAATCCGGACACAACTAATGAAAAACTGTTTTTT
CDR3 protein: CASRVNPDTTNEKLFF

V gene: TRBV19
J gene: TRBJ2-1
clone size: -
D gene: -
CDR3 DNA: TGTGCCAGTAGTATAGACAGGGTTAGGGATGAGCAGTTCTTC
CDR3 protein: CASSIDRVRDEQFF

V gene: TRBV19
J gene: TRBJ2-7
clone size: -
D gene: TRBD1
CDR3 DNA: TGTGCCAGTCAGCCGGGACAGAAGAAATACGAGCAGTACTTC
CDR3 protein: CASQPGQKKYEQYF

V gene: TRBV18
J gene: TRBJ2-3
clone size: -
D gene: TRBD2
CDR3 DNA: TGTGCCAGCTCACTCCTAGCGGTCCCGGAAGATACGCAGTATTTT
CDR3 protein: CASSLLAVPEDTQYF

V gene: TRBV10-3
J gene: TRBJ1-5
clone size: -
D gene: -
CDR3 DNA: TGTGCCATCGCCCAGGGCCGACAGCCCCAGCATTTT
CDR3 protein: CAIAQGRQPQHF